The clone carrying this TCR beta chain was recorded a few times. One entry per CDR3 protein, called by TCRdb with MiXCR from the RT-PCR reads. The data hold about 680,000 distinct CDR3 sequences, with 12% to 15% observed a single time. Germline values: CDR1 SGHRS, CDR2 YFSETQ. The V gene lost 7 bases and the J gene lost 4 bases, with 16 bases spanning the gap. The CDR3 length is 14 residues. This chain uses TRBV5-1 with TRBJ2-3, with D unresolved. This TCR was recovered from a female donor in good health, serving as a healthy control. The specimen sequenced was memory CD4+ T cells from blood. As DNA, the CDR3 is TGCGCCAGCTGCGAGGTAGGAATGTCAGATACGCAGTATTTT. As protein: CASCEVGMSDTQYF.